This T cell receptor (beta chain) came from a study of Graves' ophthalmopathy and Graves' hyperthyroidism. As for the study in general: No treatment had been given when peripheral blood was collected at initial diagnosis.

Trimming took 7 bases from V and 3 from J; bases not matched to a gene: 4. This CDR3 is built from 15 residues. The germline CDR1 and CDR2 sequences are SNHLY and FYNNEI. This clonotype occurred a few times. Amplified TCR beta CDR3 regions were obtained using RNA transcripts as template. The first round was an RT-PCR with HTBI primers, and the second round was a multiplex PCR. TCRdb re-derived calls from the multiplex PCR reads in MiXCR, one entry per CDR3 protein. The sample contains about 210,000 distinct CDR3 sequences, 29% of which appear only once. Presentation of ophthalmopathy in the donors involved moderate-to-severe activity, CAS ≥3, NOSPECS ≥4 and a duration under 3 months. Orbital computed tomography, thyroid ultrasound, TRAb, serum thyroxine and clinical symptoms formed the basis of diagnosis.

J is TRBJ2-2 and V is TRBV2, with TRBD2 matching 11 bases. The receptor's source is a man aged 45-65 years with Graves' ophthalmopathy. Sequenced sample: peripheral blood. The CDR3 is CASTGLAGYTGELFF. CDR3 nucleotide sequence: TGTGCCAGCACCGGACTAGCGGGCTACACCGGGGAGCTGTTTTTT.